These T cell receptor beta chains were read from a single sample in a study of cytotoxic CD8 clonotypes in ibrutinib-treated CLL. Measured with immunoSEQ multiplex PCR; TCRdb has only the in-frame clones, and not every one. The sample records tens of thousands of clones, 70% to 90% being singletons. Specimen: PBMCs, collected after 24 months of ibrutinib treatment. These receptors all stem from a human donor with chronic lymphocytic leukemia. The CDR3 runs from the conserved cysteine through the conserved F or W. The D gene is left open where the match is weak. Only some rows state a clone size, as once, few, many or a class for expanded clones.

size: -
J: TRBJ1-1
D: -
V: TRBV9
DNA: TGTGCCAGCAGCAGGAGGGAGGGCCCAGCCACTGAAGCTTTCTTT
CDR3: CASSRREGPATEAFF

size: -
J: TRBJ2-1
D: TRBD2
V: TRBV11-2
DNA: TGTGCCAGCAGCCTTAGGACTAGCGGGAGGGAAAACAATGAGCAGTTCTTC
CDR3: CASSLRTSGRENNEQFF

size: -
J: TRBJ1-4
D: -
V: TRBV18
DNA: TGTGCCAGCTCACAAAGAGTTGCAACTAATGAAAAACTGTTTTTT
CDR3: CASSQRVATNEKLFF

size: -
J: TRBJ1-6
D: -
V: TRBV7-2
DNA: TGTGCCAGCAAGACGGTCGGCCGCTCCTATAATTCACCCCTCCACTTT
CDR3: CASKTVGRSYNSPLHF

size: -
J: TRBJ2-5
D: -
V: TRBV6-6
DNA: TGTGCCAGCAGTTACACCTCAGGGGCGGGAGAGACCCAGTACTTC
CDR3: CASSYTSGAGETQYF

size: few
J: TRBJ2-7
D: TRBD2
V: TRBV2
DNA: TGTGCCAGCAGCCTGACTAGCGGGAATGGCTACGAGCAGTACTTC
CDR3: CASSLTSGNGYEQYF

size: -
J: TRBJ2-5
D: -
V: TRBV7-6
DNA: TGTGCCAGCAGCTCTCGAGGGGAGACCCAGTACTTC
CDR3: CASSSRGETQYF

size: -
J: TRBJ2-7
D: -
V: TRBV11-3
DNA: TGTGCCAGCAGCTTAGACGGAGCCTACGAGCAGTACTTC
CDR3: CASSLDGAYEQYF

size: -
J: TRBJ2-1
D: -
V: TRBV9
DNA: TGTGCCAGCAGCGTAGTGAGTAGCCCCGCCTACAATGAGCAGTTCTTC
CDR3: CASSVVSSPAYNEQFF

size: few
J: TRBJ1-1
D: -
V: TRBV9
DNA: TGTGCCAGCAGCGCCACCCCAGCAGCGAACACTGAAGCTTTCTTT
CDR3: CASSATPAANTEAFF

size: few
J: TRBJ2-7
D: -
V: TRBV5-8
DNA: TGTGCCAGCAGCTCAGCTTCCTACGAGCAGTACTTC
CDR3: CASSSASYEQYF

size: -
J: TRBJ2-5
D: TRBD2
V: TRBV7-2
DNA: TGTGCCAGCAGCTCGGGACTAGCGGGCGGAGAGACCCAGTACTTC
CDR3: CASSSGLAGGETQYF

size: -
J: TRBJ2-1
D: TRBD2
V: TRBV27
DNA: TGTGCCAGCAGTGGGGGCATTTCCGGGACTAGGGGGCAGTTCTTC
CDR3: CASSGGISGTRGQFF

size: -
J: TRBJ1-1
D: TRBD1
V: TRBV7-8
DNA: TGTGCCAGCTTATTTGCAGGGGGCGGAAATACGAACACTGAAGCTTTCTTT
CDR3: CASLFAGGGNTNTEAFF

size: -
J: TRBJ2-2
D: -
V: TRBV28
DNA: TGTGCCAGCACCCCATTGAACACCGGGGAGCTGTTTTTT
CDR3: CASTPLNTGELFF

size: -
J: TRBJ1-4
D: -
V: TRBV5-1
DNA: TGCGCCAGCAGACCCGGCCCCGGCGGTGAAAAACTGTTTTTT
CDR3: CASRPGPGGEKLFF

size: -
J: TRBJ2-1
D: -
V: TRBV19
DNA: TGTGCCAGTACCACCTCGGACGCGCAGTTCTTC
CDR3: CASTTSDAQFF

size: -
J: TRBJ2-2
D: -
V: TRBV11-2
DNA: TGTGCCAGCAGCTTAGTAGAAACCACCGGGGAGCTGTTTTTT
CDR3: CASSLVETTGELFF

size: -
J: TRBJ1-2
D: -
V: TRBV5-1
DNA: TGCGCCAGCAGCCTTCAGCCGGCCTATGGCTACACCTTC
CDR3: CASSLQPAYGYTF

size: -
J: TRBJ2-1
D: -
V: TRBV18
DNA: TGTGCCAGCTCATCGACCGGAGGACAGTTAGTTAACAATGAGCAGTTCTTC
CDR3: CASSSTGGQLVNNEQFF

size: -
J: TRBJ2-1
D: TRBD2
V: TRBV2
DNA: TGTGCCAGCAGGGATAGCGGGAGGGCCAACAATGAGCAGTTCTTC
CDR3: CASRDSGRANNEQFF

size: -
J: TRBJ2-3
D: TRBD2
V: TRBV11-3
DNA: TGTGCCAGCAGCCCGGGACTAGCGAGTACGCAGTATTTT
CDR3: CASSPGLASTQYF

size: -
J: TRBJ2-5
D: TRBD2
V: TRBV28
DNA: TGTGCCAGCAGCAAGGCGGGGACTAGCGGGGGTAAAGAGACCCAGTACTTC
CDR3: CASSKAGTSGGKETQYF

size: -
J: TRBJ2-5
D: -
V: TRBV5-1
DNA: TGCGCCAGCAGCTTTAAAGAGACCCAGTACTTC
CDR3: CASSFKETQYF

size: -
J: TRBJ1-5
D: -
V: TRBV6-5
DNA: TGTGCCAGCAGTTACTCCCGGGATCAGCCCCAGCATTTT
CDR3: CASSYSRDQPQHF

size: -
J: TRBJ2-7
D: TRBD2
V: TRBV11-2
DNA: TGTGCCAGCAGCTATGGGACTAGCGGGAGCTACGAGCAGTACTTC
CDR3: CASSYGTSGSYEQYF

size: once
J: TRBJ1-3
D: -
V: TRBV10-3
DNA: TGTGCCATCACCAGCGGCGCAAACACCATATATTTT
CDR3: CAITSGANTIYF

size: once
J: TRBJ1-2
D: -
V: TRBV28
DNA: TGTGCCAGCAGTTTGGCAGAGTTTAACTATGGCTACACCTTC
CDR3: CASSLAEFNYGYTF

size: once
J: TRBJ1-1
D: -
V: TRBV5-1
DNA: TGCGCCAGCAGCTTGGGAGGCGGGGTCGAAACTGAAGCTTTCTTT
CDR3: CASSLGGGVETEAFF

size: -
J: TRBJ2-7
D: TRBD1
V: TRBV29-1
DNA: TGCAGCGTTGAAGTAGGACAGGGTAGCGACGAGCAGTACTTC
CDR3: CSVEVGQGSDEQYF

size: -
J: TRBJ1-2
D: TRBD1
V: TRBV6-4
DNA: TGTGCCAGCAGTGAAAGTCCGGGACAGGGGAGCTATGGCTACACCTTC
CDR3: CASSESPGQGSYGYTF

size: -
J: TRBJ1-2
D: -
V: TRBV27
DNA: TGTGCCAGCAGCCAAAATCCAGGGTTTGGCTACACCTTC
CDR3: CASSQNPGFGYTF

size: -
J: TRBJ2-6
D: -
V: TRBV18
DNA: TGTGCCAGCTCGCCAGGGGTTGGCGGTGGGGCCAACGTCCTGACTTTC
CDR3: CASSPGVGGGANVLTF

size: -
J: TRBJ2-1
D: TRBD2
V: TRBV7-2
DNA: TGTGCCAGCAGCTCTCGGACTAGCGGGAGAAGAAATGAGCAGTTCTTC
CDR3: CASSSRTSGRRNEQFF

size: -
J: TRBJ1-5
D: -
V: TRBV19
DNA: TGTGCCAGTAGTATAGGGGACGGCTACAATCAGCCCCAGCATTTT
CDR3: CASSIGDGYNQPQHF

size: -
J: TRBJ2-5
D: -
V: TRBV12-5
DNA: TGTGCTAGTGGTAACGGACCCCAAGAGACCCAGTACTTC
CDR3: CASGNGPQETQYF

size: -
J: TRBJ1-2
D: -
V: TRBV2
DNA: TGTGCCAGCAGGCAGGGGCAGAACTATGGCTACACCTTC
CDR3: CASRQGQNYGYTF

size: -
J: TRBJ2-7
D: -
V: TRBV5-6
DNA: TGTGCCAGCAGCTTGTATCAAAGCTCCTACGAGCAGTACTTC
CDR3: CASSLYQSSYEQYF

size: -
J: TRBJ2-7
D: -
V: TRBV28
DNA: TGTGCCAGCAGCCTTCAAAACTACGAGCAGTACTTC
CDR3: CASSLQNYEQYF

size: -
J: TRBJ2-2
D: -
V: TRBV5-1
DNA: TGCGCCAGCAGCTTCGATAACACAAACACCGGGGAGCTGTTTTTT
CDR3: CASSFDNTNTGELFF

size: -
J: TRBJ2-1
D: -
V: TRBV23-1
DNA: TGCGCCAGCAGTCAGCTTAACCCGGGAAACAGGACTTGGTTAAACTCCTACAATGAGCAGTTCTTC
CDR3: CASSQLNPGNRTWLNSYNEQFF

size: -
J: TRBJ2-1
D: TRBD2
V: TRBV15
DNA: TGTGCCACCAGCAGAGGGACTAGCGGGAGTAATGAGCAGTTCTTC
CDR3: CATSRGTSGSNEQFF

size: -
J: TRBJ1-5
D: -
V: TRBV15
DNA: TGTGCCACCAGCAGAGATAGAAGGCAGGAGGGTGGGGGATTAGTCCGCAATCAGCCCCAGCATTTT
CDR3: CATSRDRRQEGGGLVRNQPQHF

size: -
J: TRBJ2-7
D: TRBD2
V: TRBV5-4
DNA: TGTGCCAGCAGCTCGCCGGGACTAGCGGGAGACGAGCAGTACTTC
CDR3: CASSSPGLAGDEQYF

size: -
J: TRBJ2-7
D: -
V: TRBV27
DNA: TGTGCCAGCAGTTTAGGGGGTCTCTACGAGCAGTACTTC
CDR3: CASSLGGLYEQYF

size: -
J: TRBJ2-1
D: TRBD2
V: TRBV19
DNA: TGTGCCAGTACGGTGGAGGCGGGAGGGCCTGAGCAGTTCTTC
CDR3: CASTVEAGGPEQFF

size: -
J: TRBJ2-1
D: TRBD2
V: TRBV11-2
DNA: TGTGCCAGCAGCAAACGGCTAGCGGGAGGGTACAATGAGCAGTTCTTC
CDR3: CASSKRLAGGYNEQFF

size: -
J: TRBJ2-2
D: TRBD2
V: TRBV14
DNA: TGTGCCAGCAGCCGGACTAGCGGGAGCGGGGAGCTGTTTTTT
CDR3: CASSRTSGSGELFF

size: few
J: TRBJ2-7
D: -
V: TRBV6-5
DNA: TGTGCCAGCCGGAAAGAGTTCTCCTACGAGCAGTACTTC
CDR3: CASRKEFSYEQYF

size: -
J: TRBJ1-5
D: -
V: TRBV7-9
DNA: TGTGCCAGCAGCTACGGATTGGGAGGGGCCGGTCAGCCCCAGCATTTT
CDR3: CASSYGLGGAGQPQHF

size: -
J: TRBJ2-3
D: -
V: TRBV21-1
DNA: TGTGCCAGCAGCAAAGTGTCTCCCCTGAGGGGGACGCCCCGAAGCACAGATACGCAGTATTTT
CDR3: CASSKVSPLRGTPRSTDTQYF

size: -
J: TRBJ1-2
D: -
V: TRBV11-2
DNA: TGTGCCAGCAGCTTAGGCAGGGGCTTCGGCTATGGCTACACCTTC
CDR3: CASSLGRGFGYGYTF

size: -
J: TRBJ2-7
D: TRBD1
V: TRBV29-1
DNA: TGCAGCGCCCTGACAGGGGCCAACCCTAGGGAGCAGTACTTC
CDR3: CSALTGANPREQYF